Listed below are T cell receptor beta chains from one sample, sequenced in a study of beta chain features in type 1 diabetes. Using immunoSEQ multiplex PCR, the repertoire was profiled, and TCRdb retains in-frame clones only, with some absent. The sample has about 700,000 clones, roughly 13% seen once. Sequencing was carried out using naive CD4+ T cells from blood. Receptor source: a man between 18 and 29 years old with type 1 diabetes. Both conserved end residues are part of each CDR3. A D gene is named only where the DNA matches it firmly. Some rows mark clone size as missing; the rest say once, few, many or name a class of expanded clone.

J: TRBJ2-3; V: TRBV19; size: few; D: TRBD1; DNA: TGTGCCAGTAGTACGGACAGGGCGTCAGATACGCAGTATTTT; CDR3: CASSTDRASDTQYF
J: TRBJ2-7; V: TRBV10-3; size: NA; D: NA; DNA: TGTGCCATCAGTTCGACTCGGACAGAACACTACGAGCAGTACTTC; CDR3: CAISSTRTEHYEQYF
J: TRBJ2-5; V: TRBV9; size: few; D: NA; DNA: TGTGCCAGCAGCGTACCGGGAATTCAAGAGACCCAGTACTTC; CDR3: CASSVPGIQETQYF
J: TRBJ2-3; V: TRBV7-8; size: NA; D: NA; DNA: TGTGCCAGCAGCTTGGGGGTATCAGATACGCAGTATTTT; CDR3: CASSLGVSDTQYF
J: TRBJ1-2; V: TRBV6-5; size: NA; D: NA; DNA: TGTGCCAGCAGTCCGACTACTAACTATGGCTACACCTTC; CDR3: CASSPTTNYGYTF
J: TRBJ1-1; V: TRBV5-1; size: few; D: NA; DNA: TGCGCCAGCAGCTTGGCGGCGGGGAACACTGAAGCTTTCTTT; CDR3: CASSLAAGNTEAFF
J: TRBJ2-1; V: TRBV5-1; size: few; D: TRBD1; DNA: TGCGCCAGCAGCCCTGCCTCAGGGGGCAGGGATGAGCAGTTCTTC; CDR3: CASSPASGGRDEQFF
J: TRBJ2-6; V: TRBV19; size: few; D: NA; DNA: TGTGCCAGTTGCTGGACGGTGCGATCTGGGGCCAACGTCCTGACTTTC; CDR3: CASCWTVRSGANVLTF
J: TRBJ2-1; V: TRBV7-2; size: NA; D: TRBD2; DNA: TGTGCCAGCAGCTTATCTCAGGGTAGCTCGGGGGGGCAACAGTTCTTC; CDR3: CASSLSQGSSGGQQFF
J: TRBJ1-4; V: TRBV20-1; size: NA; D: NA; DNA: TGCAGTGCTAGCGATGAAAAACTGTTTTTT; CDR3: CSASDEKLFF
J: TRBJ2-5; V: TRBV4-1; size: few; D: TRBD2; DNA: TGCGCCAGCAGCCATTTAGCGGGGACCAATCAAGATGAGACCCAGTACTTC; CDR3: CASSHLAGTNQDETQYF
J: TRBJ2-1; V: TRBV19; size: NA; D: TRBD1; DNA: TGTGCCAGTAGCCACTTGGGACAGGCGGCCAATGAGCAGTTCTTC; CDR3: CASSHLGQAANEQFF
J: TRBJ1-1; V: TRBV14; size: few; D: TRBD1; DNA: TGTGCCAGCAGCGAACAGGGGGCTGGGACTGAAGCTTTCTTT; CDR3: CASSEQGAGTEAFF
J: TRBJ1-2; V: TRBV2; size: NA; D: TRBD1; DNA: TGTGCCAGCAGCCGAGACAGGGGGAGCGGCTACACCTTC; CDR3: CASSRDRGSGYTF
J: TRBJ2-1; V: TRBV7-3; size: NA; D: TRBD2; DNA: TGTGCCAGCAGCCCCCAGGGACTAGCGGGGACCTCCTACAATGAGCAGTTCTTC; CDR3: CASSPQGLAGTSYNEQFF